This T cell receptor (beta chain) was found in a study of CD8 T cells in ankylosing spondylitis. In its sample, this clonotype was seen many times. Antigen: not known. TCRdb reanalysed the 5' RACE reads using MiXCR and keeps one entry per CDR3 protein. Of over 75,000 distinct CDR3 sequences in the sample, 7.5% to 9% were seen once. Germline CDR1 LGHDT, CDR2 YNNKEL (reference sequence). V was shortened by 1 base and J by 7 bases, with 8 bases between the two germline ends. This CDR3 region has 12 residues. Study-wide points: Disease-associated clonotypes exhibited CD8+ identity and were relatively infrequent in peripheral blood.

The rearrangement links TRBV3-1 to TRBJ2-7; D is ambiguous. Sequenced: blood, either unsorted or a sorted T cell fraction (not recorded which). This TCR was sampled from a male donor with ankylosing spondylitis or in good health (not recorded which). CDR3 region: CASSQGSQEQYF. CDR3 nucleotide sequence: TGTGCCAGCAGCCAAGGCTCCCAAGAGCAGTACTTC.